These T cell receptor beta chains were read from a single sample in a study of blood T cell repertoires in COVID-19. Method: immunoSEQ multiplex PCR; TCRdb's copy keeps in-frame clones and lacks some. The sample lists under 110,000 clones; roughly nine tenths were seen once. Sequencing input: peripheral blood. These receptors were collected from a man between 50 and 59 years old with acute or convalescent COVID-19. The CDR3 runs from the conserved cysteine through the conserved F or W. The order of the fields is V gene, D gene, J gene, CDR3 protein, CDR3 DNA. The D gene is left open where the match is weak.

TRBV19	TRBD1	TRBJ1-6	CASSIQPGGNNSPLHF	TGTGCCAGTAGTATACAGCCAGGGGGGAATAATTCACCCCTCCACTTT
TRBV6-5	TRBD2	TRBJ2-7	CASSWTSGSFSYEQYF	TGTGCCAGCAGTTGGACTAGCGGGAGCTTCTCCTACGAGCAGTACTTC
TRBV15	TRBD2	TRBJ2-3	CATSRGGTSVNLWPDTQYF	TGTGCCACCAGCAGAGGGGGGACTAGCGTGAACTTGTGGCCAGATACGCAGTATTTT
TRBV4-1	TRBD1	TRBJ1-3	CASSQGTGTGNTIYF	TGCGCCAGCAGCCAAGGGACAGGTACTGGAAACACCATATATTTT
TRBV5-1	TRBD2	TRBJ2-2	CASSLAGSGGHTGELFF	TGCGCCAGCAGCTTGGCCGGAAGCGGGGGTCACACCGGGGAGCTGTTTTTT
TRBV7-7	-	TRBJ2-7	CASSLSGSQEQYF	TGTGCCAGCAGCCTCTCAGGGTCGCAAGAGCAGTACTTC
TRBV3-1/TRBV3-2	TRBD1	TRBJ1-1	CASTPRGQGVEAFF	TGTGCCAGCACCCCCCGGGGACAGGGGGTTGAAGCTTTCTTT
TRBV6-2/TRBV6-3	-	TRBJ2-1	CASSRDMDSPVQFF	TGTGCCAGCAGCCGAGACATGGACTCCCCTGTGCAGTTCTTC
TRBV2	TRBD1	TRBJ1-2	CASSADRVDGYTF	TGTGCCAGCAGTGCCGACAGGGTCGATGGCTACACCTTC
TRBV14	-	TRBJ2-5	CASSPWLDSQETQYF	TGTGCCAGCAGCCCATGGTTGGACAGCCAAGAGACCCAGTACTTC
TRBV4-2	-	TRBJ1-1	CASSQDFDTASSSEAFF	TGTGCCAGCAGCCAAGATTTTGATACAGCCTCAAGTTCTGAAGCTTTCTTT
TRBV9	-	TRBJ2-5	CASSVASLDQETQYF	TGTGCCAGCAGCGTAGCTAGTCTAGATCAAGAGACCCAGTACTTC
TRBV7-9	TRBD1	TRBJ2-5	CASSQNLVTGTGAGETQYF	TGTGCCAGCAGCCAAAACCTAGTCACCGGGACAGGGGCAGGGGAGACCCAGTACTTC
TRBV6-5	-	TRBJ1-4	CASRQGTATNEKLFF	TGTGCCAGCAGACAGGGTACTGCAACTAATGAAAAACTGTTTTTT
TRBV5-1	-	TRBJ1-6	CASSLAGGTEPLHF	TGCGCCAGCAGCTTGGCCGGGGGTACGGAACCCCTCCACTTT
TRBV6-5	-	TRBJ1-2	CASGKLNTPYGYTF	TGTGCCAGCGGTAAACTAAACACACCCTATGGCTACACCTTC
TRBV6-5	-	TRBJ2-7	CASSYTGKGMKNEQYF	TGTGCCAGCAGCTACACCGGCAAGGGGATGAAGAACGAGCAGTACTTC
TRBV28	-	TRBJ1-5	CASSSTQPQHF	TGTGCCAGCAGTTCCACACAGCCCCAGCATTTT
TRBV6-5	TRBD1	TRBJ2-1	CASSRDRFGGNEQFF	TGTGCCAGCAGTAGGGACAGGTTCGGGGGCAATGAGCAGTTCTTC
TRBV5-1	TRBD2	TRBJ2-3	CASSSRLAGLTDTQYF	TGCGCCAGCAGCTCGCGACTAGCGGGGCTCACAGATACGCAGTATTTT
TRBV5-5	-	TRBJ2-2	CASSLEWATGELFF	TGTGCCAGCAGCTTGGAATGGGCCACCGGGGAGCTGTTTTTT
TRBV4-2	TRBD2	TRBJ2-1	CASSQVSGGPQDEQFF	TGTGCCAGCAGCCAAGTTAGCGGGGGGCCTCAGGATGAGCAGTTCTTC
TRBV7-9	TRBD1	TRBJ1-2	CASSSDRVRYTF	TGTGCCAGCAGCAGCGACAGGGTTCGCTACACCTTC